These T cell receptor beta chains were read from a single sample in a study of radiation and T cells in renal cell carcinoma. TCRdb's table, derived via immunoSEQ multiplex PCR, lists solely in-frame clones and lacks some. This table holds more than 65,000 clones, 65% to 90% found once. Specimen: blood, collected from a patient whose treatment included radiotherapy and nephrectomy. Source of these receptors: a woman aged 45-65 years with renal cell carcinoma. Each CDR3 is given with its conserved first and last residue. The order of the fields is J gene, D gene, clone size, V gene, CDR3 protein, CDR3 DNA. A D gene is named only where the DNA matches it firmly. Clone sizes are given selectively: once, few, many, or a class where the clone is expanded.

>TRBJ2-7|.|.|TRBV19
CASSIDLNSYEQYF
TGTGCCAGTAGTATTGACTTAAACTCCTACGAGCAGTACTTC
>TRBJ1-2|.|.|TRBV6-5
CASRIPSGYTF
TGTGCCAGCAGGATACCCTCTGGCTACACCTTC
>TRBJ2-7|TRBD2|.|TRBV6-5
CASSYVAGAYEQYF
TGTGCCAGCAGTTACGTAGCGGGGGCCTACGAGCAGTACTTC
>TRBJ1-3|.|.|TRBV19
CASSMIKAVSGNTIYF
TGTGCCAGTAGTATGATTAAGGCAGTCTCTGGAAACACCATATATTTT
>TRBJ2-5|.|few|TRBV9
CASSGHQETQYF
TGTGCCAGCAGCGGACACCAAGAGACCCAGTACTTC
>TRBJ1-4|.|.|TRBV6-5
CASSYGGREKLFF
TGTGCCAGCAGTTACGGGGGACGGGAAAAACTGTTTTTT
>TRBJ2-7|.|.|TRBV7-9
CASSYRTESYEQYF
TGTGCCAGCAGCTACCGGACGGAATCCTACGAGCAGTACTTC
>TRBJ1-2|.|.|TRBV9
CASSVGKGGYTF
TGTGCCAGCAGCGTAGGAAAAGGTGGCTACACCTTC
>TRBJ1-2|.|.|TRBV5-1
CASSLKSVVAYGYTF
TGCGCCAGCAGCTTGAAGAGTGTGGTAGCCTATGGCTACACCTTC
>TRBJ2-1|TRBD2|.|TRBV7-9
CASSLAPGLAGYNEQFF
TGTGCCAGCAGCCTCGCCCCCGGGCTAGCGGGATACAATGAGCAGTTCTTC
>TRBJ2-5|TRBD2|.|TRBV6-5
CASSYETSGRQETQYF
TGTGCCAGCAGTTACGAGACCAGCGGGAGGCAGGAGACCCAGTACTTC
>TRBJ1-3|TRBD1|.|TRBV4-2
CASSPFGDRGNTIYF
TGTGCCAGCAGCCCCTTCGGGGACAGGGGAAACACCATATATTTT
>TRBJ2-7|TRBD1|.|TRBV5-1
CASSVRTGSPEQYF
TGCGCCAGCAGCGTTCGGACAGGGAGTCCCGAGCAGTACTTC
>TRBJ2-5|TRBD1|.|TRBV9
CASSEGQPETIQETQYF
TGTGCCAGCAGCGAGGGACAGCCCGAAACTATACAAGAGACCCAGTACTTC
>TRBJ2-1|TRBD1|.|TRBV7-7
CASSLGTGGTNEQFF
TGTGCCAGCAGCTTAGGGACAGGGGGGACTAATGAGCAGTTCTTC
>TRBJ2-5|.|.|TRBV7-3
CASSSRSQETQYF
TGTGCCAGCAGCTCAAGGAGCCAAGAGACCCAGTACTTC
>TRBJ2-7|.|.|TRBV18
CASSPPGTASEQYF
TGTGCCAGCTCACCACCCGGGACTGCTAGCGAGCAGTACTTC
>TRBJ2-2|.|.|TRBV7-8
CASSLDRVGTGELFF
TGTGCCAGCAGCTTAGACAGGGTTGGTACCGGGGAGCTGTTTTTT
>TRBJ1-5|TRBD1|.|TRBV6-6
CASSSGQVSNQPQHF
TGTGCCAGCAGCTCGGGACAGGTTAGCAATCAGCCCCAGCATTTT
>TRBJ2-3|TRBD2|.|TRBV4-3
CASSQEPGLAGGADTQYF
TGCGCCAGCAGCCAGGAGCCGGGACTAGCGGGGGGGGCAGATACGCAGTATTTT
>TRBJ2-1|TRBD2|.|TRBV30
CATRLAGGSSYNEQFF
TGTGCCACCCGACTAGCGGGGGGGAGCTCCTACAATGAGCAGTTCTTC
>TRBJ1-6|TRBD1|.|TRBV5-1
CASSLVGTGTSPLHF
TGCGCCAGCAGCTTGGTTGGGACAGGGACTTCACCCCTCCACTTT
>TRBJ2-1|.|.|TRBV2
CASSELWGSYNEQFF
TGTGCCAGCAGTGAGTTGTGGGGTTCCTACAATGAGCAGTTCTTC
>TRBJ1-6|.|.|TRBV13
CASSLARDGVYSPLHF
TGTGCCAGCAGCTTAGCCCGGGACGGAGTTTATTCACCCCTCCACTTT
>TRBJ1-1|.|.|TRBV19
CASRPRGEVDEAFF
TGTGCCAGTAGGCCAAGGGGAGAGGTTGATGAAGCTTTCTTT
>TRBJ2-1|TRBD2|.|TRBV5-4
CASSLAGGSGIYNEQFF
TGTGCCAGCAGCTTGGCCGGGGGTAGCGGGATCTACAATGAGCAGTTCTTC
>TRBJ1-1|.|.|TRBV7-9
CASSQTGKSEAFF
TGTGCCAGCAGTCAAACAGGGAAAAGTGAAGCTTTCTTT
>TRBJ1-1|.|few|TRBV11-3
CASSPTPNTEAFF
TGTGCCAGCAGCCCGACACCGAACACTGAAGCTTTCTTT
>TRBJ2-7|.|.|TRBV6-5
CASSSGQPGVYEQYF
TGTGCCAGCAGTTCCGGACAGCCTGGGGTGTACGAGCAGTACTTC
>TRBJ2-3|.|.|TRBV9
CASSVASRTDTQYF
TGTGCCAGCAGCGTAGCGTCGCGCACAGATACGCAGTATTTT
>TRBJ2-5|TRBD2|.|TRBV7-2
CASSFGLAGYQETQYF
TGTGCCAGCAGCTTCGGTCTAGCGGGGTACCAAGAGACCCAGTACTTC
>TRBJ1-2|.|.|TRBV19
CASSILEGSGNYGYTF
TGTGCCAGTAGCATCCTAGAGGGATCGGGAAACTATGGCTACACCTTC
>TRBJ2-7|.|.|TRBV5-1
CASSLVSYEQYF
TGCGCCAGCAGCTTGGTAAGTTACGAGCAGTACTTC
>TRBJ1-5|.|once|TRBV2
CASSDNQVSNQPQHF
TGTGCCAGCAGTGATAACCAGGTTAGCAATCAGCCCCAGCATTTT
>TRBJ2-2|.|.|TRBV7-9
CASSYSGNTGELFF
TGTGCCAGCAGCTACAGCGGCAACACCGGGGAGCTGTTTTTT
>TRBJ1-6|TRBD1|.|TRBV30
CAQQGARNSPLHF
TGTGCTCAGCAGGGGGCTAGAAATTCACCCCTCCACTTT
>TRBJ1-4|.|.|TRBV19
CASSMEGSEKLFF
TGTGCCAGTAGTATGGAGGGTAGCGAAAAACTGTTTTTT
>TRBJ2-2|.|.|TRBV10-2
CASSDNRRMNTGELFF
TGCGCCAGCAGTGACAACAGGAGGATGAACACCGGGGAGCTGTTTTTT